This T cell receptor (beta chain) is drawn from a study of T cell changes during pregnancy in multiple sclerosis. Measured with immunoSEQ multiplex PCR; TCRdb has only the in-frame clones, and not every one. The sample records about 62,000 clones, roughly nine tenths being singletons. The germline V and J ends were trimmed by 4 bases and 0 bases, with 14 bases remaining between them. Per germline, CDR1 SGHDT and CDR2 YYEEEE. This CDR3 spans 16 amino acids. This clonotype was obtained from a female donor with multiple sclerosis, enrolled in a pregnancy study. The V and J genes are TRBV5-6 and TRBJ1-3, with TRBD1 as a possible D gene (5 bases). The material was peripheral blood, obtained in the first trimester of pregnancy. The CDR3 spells CASSLQVALSGNTIYF. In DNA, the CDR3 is TGTGCCAGCAGCCTACAGGTTGCTCTCTCTGGAAACACCATATATTTT.